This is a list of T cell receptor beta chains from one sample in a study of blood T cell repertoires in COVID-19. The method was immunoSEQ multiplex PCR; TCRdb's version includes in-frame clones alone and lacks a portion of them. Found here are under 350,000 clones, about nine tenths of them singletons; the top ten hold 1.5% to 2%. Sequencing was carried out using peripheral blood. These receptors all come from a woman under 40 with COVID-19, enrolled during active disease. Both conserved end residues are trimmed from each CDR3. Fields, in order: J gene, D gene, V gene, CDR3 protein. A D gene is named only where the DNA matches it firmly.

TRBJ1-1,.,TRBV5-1,ASSPAGTTEAF
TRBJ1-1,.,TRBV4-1,ASSPPPGNTEAF
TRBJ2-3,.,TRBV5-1,ASSGGSRSLGTDTQY
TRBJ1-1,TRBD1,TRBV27,ASSDYLHGQGAGTEAF
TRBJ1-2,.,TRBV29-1,SAPDGGGGYT
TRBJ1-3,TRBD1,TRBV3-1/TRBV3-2,ASSQEGQLSGNTIY
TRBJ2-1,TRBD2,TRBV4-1,ASSQEVAGGLVKQF
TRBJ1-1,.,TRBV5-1,ASSSRGTNTEAF
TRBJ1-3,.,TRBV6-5,ASSLGNTIY
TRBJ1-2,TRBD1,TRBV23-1,ASSHFPGTGSYT
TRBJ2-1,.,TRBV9,ASSVGSSVYNEQF
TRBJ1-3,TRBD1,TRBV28,ASSFYRGSGNTIY
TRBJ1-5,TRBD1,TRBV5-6,ASSRERGGRGHQPQH
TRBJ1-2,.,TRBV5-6,ASSLGGNYGYT
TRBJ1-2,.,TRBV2,ASSETGQLGYT
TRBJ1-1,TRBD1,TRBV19,ASKELPGGTEAF
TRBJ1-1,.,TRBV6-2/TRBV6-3,ASSLVGLRNTEAF
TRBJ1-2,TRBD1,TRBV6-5,ASTHSTGVYGYT
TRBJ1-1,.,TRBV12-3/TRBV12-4,ASSTMDSGAF
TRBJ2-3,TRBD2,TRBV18,ASSPWASGGRTDTQY
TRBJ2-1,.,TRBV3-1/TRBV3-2,ASSQVSLGRIEQF
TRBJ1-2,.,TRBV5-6,ASSTDISGYT
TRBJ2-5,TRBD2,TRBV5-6,ASSLAGAGGRTQY
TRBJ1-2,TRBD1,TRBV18,ASSLGQGGYT
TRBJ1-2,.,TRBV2,ASSVGREGGYT
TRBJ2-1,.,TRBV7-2,ASSFMGPPGNEQF
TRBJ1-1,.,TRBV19,ASSTGWTEAF
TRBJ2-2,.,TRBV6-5,ASSPGGPLTGELF
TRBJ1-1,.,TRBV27,ASSLTSGETEAF
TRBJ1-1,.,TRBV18,ASSQIGGAGNTEAF
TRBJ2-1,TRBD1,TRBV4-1,ASSPEQGASYEQF
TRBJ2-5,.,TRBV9,ASSPYQETQY
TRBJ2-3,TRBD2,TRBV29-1,SVEAPTPTSGGYMDTQY
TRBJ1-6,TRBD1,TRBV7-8,ASSLRTGATYNSPLH
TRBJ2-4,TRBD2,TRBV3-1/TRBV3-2,ASSPSAGGLNIQY
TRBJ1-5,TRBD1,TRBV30,AWSVKDRGNQPQH
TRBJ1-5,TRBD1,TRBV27,ASSLQGELQPQH
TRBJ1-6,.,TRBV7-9,ATQGGANLH
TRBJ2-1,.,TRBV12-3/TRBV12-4,ASSLYANEQF
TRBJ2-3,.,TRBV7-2,ASSLRVLASTDTQY
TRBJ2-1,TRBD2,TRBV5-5,ASSSSGLAYNEQF
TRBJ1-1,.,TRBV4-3,ASSQGGGAAF
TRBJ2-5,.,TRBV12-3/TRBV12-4,ASRDTLQETQY
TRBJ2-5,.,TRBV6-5,ASSTGGRTAIQY
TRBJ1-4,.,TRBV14,ASSQGSEKLF
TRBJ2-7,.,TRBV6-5,ASSKTRNYEQY
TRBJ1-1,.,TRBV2,ASSPIKDSYMNTEAF
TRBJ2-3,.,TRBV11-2,ASSSLASSTDTQY
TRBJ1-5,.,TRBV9,ASSVEGGYQPQH
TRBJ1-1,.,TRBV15,ATSMSLNTEAF
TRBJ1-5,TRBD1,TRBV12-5,ASRQGYQPQH
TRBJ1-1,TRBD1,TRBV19,ASSSAGGTEAF
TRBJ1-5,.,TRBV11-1,ASSLGAGQPQH
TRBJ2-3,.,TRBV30,AWSAWTSTDTQY
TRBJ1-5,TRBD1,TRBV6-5,ASSYGQGRRYQPQH
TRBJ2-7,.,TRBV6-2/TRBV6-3,ASSYPDGQHEQY
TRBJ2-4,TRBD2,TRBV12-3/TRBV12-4,ASSLRTSGIQY
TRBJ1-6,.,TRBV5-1,ASRSSVNNSPLH
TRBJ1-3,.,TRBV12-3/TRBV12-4,ASTRDLGNTIY
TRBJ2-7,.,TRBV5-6,ASSLGGRGSYEQY